The 12 T cell receptor beta chains in this list originate from one sample, sequenced in a study of CD8 T cells in ankylosing spondylitis. TCRdb re-called the 5' RACE reads through MiXCR, storing one row per CDR3 protein. The table shows approximately 290,000 distinct CDR3 sequences, with around 20% occurring only once. Sequenced: blood, either unsorted or a sorted T cell fraction (not recorded which). The origin of the receptors is a female donor with ankylosing spondylitis or in good health (not recorded which).

In this sample, this clonotype turned up a few times. V gene TRBV25-1 combines with J gene TRBJ2-7; D is unclear. Trimming removed 4 bases from V and 0 bases from J, with 10 bases in between. The CDR3 is 14 residues long. CDR1 and CDR2 from the germline V gene are MGHDK and SYGVNS. CDR3 coding DNA: TGTGCCAGCAGTGCGTACTTAAGCTCCTACGAGCAGTACTTC. Translation: CASSAYLSSYEQYF.

The table lists this clonotype with many counts. This chain connects TRBV28 to TRBJ2-1, with 11 nucleotides matching TRBD2. The CDR3 contains 18 residues. Germline CDR1 reads MDHEN; CDR2 reads SYDVKM. J was trimmed by 6 bases and V by 4 bases; bases with no gene match: 14. CDR3 bases: TGTGCCAGCAGTTCCAACCGAGGACTAGCGGGTTCGGTCAATGAGCAGTTCTTC. This gives the protein CASSSNRGLAGSVNEQFF.

CDR3: CASSTWGEQYF. CDR3 coding DNA: TGTGCCAGCAGTACCTGGGGCGAGCAGTACTTC. This chain uses TRBV6-5 with TRBJ2-7; D gene uncertain. Trimming took 5 bases from V and 6 from J, leaving 8 bases between them. This CDR3 has 11 residues. CDR1 is MNHEY, CDR2 SVGAGI, per germline.

This clonotype has more than one count but fewer than ten. The chain joins TRBV2 to TRBJ2-7; maybe TRBD2 (6 bases). With 6 bases removed from V and 2 bases from J, the gap between germline ends came to 11 bases. Germline assignment: CDR1 SNHLY and CDR2 FYNNEI. There are 13 residues in the CDR3. The CDR3 reads CASRGLSPYEQYF. The CDR3 DNA sequence: TGTGCCAGCAGGGGACTCTCGCCCTACGAGCAGTACTTC.

CDR3 DNA: TGTGCCAGCACCCTTACAGTAGCTAACTATGGCTACACCTTC. Translating it yields CASTLTVANYGYTF. The chain carries TRBV12-3 or TRBV12-4 and TRBJ1-2; D unresolved. This CDR3 comprises 14 residues. The V and J ends lost 7 bases and 0 bases respectively, with 12 bases between them.

The V and J genes are TRBV24-1 and TRBJ2-3; 9 nucleotides match TRBD2. J lost 2 bases, V lost 5 bases, and 4 bases had no gene match. The CDR3 has 15 residues. In germline, CDR1 is KGHDR, CDR2 SFDVKD. The CDR3 region is CATSGTSATTDTQYF. The CDR3, as DNA: TGTGCCACCAGTGGGACTAGCGCGACCACAGATACGCAGTATTTT.

The J gene is TRBJ1-1, the V gene TRBV2; D not certain. Germline V gives CDR1 SNHLY, CDR2 FYNNEI. This CDR3 is built from 13 residues. V was shortened by 6 bases and J by 0 bases, with 8 bases between the two germline ends. The CDR3 sequence is CASRSGMNTEAFF. CDR3 bases: TGTGCCAGCAGATCGGGGATGAACACTGAAGCTTTCTTT.

The CDR3: CASSPGQGVVSEQFF. The CDR3 bases are TGTGCCAGCAGCCCAGGACAGGGGGTAGTGAGTGAGCAGTTCTTC. The chain couples TRBV3-1 to TRBJ2-1, with 10 bases that match TRBD1. In germline, CDR1 is LGHDT, CDR2 YNNKEL (reference sequence). Unmatched junction bases numbered 9, after V lost 4 bases and J lost 9 bases. This CDR3 comprises 15 residues.

This clonotype was picked up a small number of times. The chain's CDR3 is CATRILSHPNTEAFF. The CDR3 coding sequence is TGTGCCACCCGGATTCTTAGCCATCCGAACACTGAAGCTTTCTTT. The rearrangement links TRBV10-3 to TRBJ1-1; D not certain. This CDR3 spans 15 amino acids. V lost 10 bases, J lost 1 base, and 19 bases lay in between. Germline assignment: CDR1 ENHRY and CDR2 SYGVKD.

The CDR3 DNA sequence: TGTGCCAGCAGTTACTCTACGGGCGGTAATTCACCCCTCCACTTT. Translated: CASSYSTGGNSPLHF. This chain joins TRBV6-5 and TRBJ1-6, with D hard to call. The CDR3 length is 15 residues. Per the germline V gene, CDR1 is MNHEY and CDR2 is SVGAGI. Trimming removed 0 bases from V and 6 bases from J, with 9 bases in between.

This clonotype was detected ten times or more. The chain has TRBV29-1 and TRBJ1-2; no reliable D call. Trimming took off 2 bases at V and 4 bases at J, with 8 bases between the two ends. CDR1 and CDR2 (germline): SQVTM, ANQGSEA. This CDR3 contains 12 residues. CDR3 sequence (DNA): TGCAGCGTTGAAAGTCTAACCTATGGCTACACCTTC. It yields the protein CSVESLTYGYTF. Full variable domain (outside the CDR3, taken from reference TRBV29-1 and TRBJ1-2): SAVISQKPSRDICQRGTSLTIQCQVDSQVTMMFWYRQQPGQSLTLIATANQGSEATYESGFVIDKFPISRPNLTFSTLTVSNMSPEDSSIYLCSVESLTYGYTFGSGTRLTVV.

CDR3 in DNA: TGTGCCAGCAGCAGAGCGGGAGGGCCATATAATGAGCAGTTCTTC. Translating gives CASSRAGGPYNEQFF. The V gene is TRBV7-2, the J gene TRBJ2-1, with 10 bases identical to TRBD2. V shed 5 bases and J 7 bases; nucleotides not matched to a gene: 8. The CDR3 totals 15 residues. The germline V gene encodes CDR1 SGHTA and CDR2 FQGNSA.